This T cell receptor beta chain was observed in a study of human T cells and chemical hapten exposure. Time point denoted: patch test 3, about 24 weeks after DPC sensitization. As to treatment: therapeutic diphenylcyclopropenone sensitization with weekly scalp DPC. TCRdb recomputed calls from the RACE reads with MiXCR, one row per CDR3 protein. The table has approximately 97,000 distinct CDR3 sequences, 27% seen once; the top ten hold about 9.3%. The CDR3 has 13 residues. The V gene's germline CDR1 is KGHSH and CDR2 LQKENI. V was cut by 3 bases and J by 4 bases, with 8 bases left in between. The receptor was isolated from a man in his forties or fifties with alopecia areata. Some clones in this sample may be carry-over from other donors' samples. This chain uses TRBV18 with TRBJ2-3; D gene unclear. The starting material was whole blood, obtained in connection with sensitization to the hapten diphenylcyclopropenone (DPC). This CDR3 reads CASSPALADTQYF. CDR3 DNA sequence: TGTGCCAGCTCACCGGCTTTGGCAGATACGCAGTATTTT.